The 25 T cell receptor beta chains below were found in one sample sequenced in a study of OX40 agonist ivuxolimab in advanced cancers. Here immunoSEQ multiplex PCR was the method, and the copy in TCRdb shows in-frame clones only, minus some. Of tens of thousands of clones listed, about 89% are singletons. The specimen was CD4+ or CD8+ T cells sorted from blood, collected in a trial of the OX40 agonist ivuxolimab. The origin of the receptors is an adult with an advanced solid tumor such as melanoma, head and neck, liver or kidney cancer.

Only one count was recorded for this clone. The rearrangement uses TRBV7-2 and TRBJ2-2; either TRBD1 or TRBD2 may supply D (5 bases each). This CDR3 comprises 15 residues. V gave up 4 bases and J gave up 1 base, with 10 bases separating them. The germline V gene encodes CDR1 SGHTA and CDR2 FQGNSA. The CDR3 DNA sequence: TGTGCCAGCAGCTCTGGGACGGTGAACACCGGGGAGCTGTTTTTT. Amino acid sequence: CASSSGTVNTGELFF.

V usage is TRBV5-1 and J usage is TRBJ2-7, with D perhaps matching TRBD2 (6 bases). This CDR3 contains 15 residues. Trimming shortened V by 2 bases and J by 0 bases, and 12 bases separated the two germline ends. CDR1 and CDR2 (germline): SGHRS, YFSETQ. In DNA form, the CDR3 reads TGCGCCAGCAGCTTTTATAGCGGCTCCTCCTACGAGCAGTACTTC. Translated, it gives CASSFYSGSSYEQYF.

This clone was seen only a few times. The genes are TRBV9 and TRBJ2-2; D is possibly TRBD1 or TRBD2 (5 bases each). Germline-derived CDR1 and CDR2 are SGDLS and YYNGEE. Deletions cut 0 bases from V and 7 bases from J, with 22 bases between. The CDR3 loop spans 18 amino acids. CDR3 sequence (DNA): TGTGCCAGCAGCGTAGGCCAGGCCCTACCCGGGGCGGACGGGGAGCTGTTTTTT. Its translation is CASSVGQALPGADGELFF.

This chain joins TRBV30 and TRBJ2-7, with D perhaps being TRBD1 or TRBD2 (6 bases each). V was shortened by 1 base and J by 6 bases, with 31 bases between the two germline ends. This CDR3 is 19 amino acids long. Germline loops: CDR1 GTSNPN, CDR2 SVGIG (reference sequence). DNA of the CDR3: TGTGCCTGGAGTGAAATCGGGGTCGGGCAGGGGAGGACTCGAGGCGAGCAGTACTTC. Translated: CAWSEIGVGQGRTRGEQYF.

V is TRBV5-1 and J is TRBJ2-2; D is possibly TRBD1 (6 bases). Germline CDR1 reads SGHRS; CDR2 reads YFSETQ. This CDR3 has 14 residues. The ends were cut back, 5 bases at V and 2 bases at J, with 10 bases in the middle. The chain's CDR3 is CASSRDINTGELFF. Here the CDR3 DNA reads TGCGCCAGCAGTCGGGACATCAACACCGGGGAGCTGTTTTTT.

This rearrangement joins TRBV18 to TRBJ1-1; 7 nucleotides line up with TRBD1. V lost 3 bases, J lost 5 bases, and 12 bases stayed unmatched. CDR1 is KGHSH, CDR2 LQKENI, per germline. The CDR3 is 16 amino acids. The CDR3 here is CASSPTGQTSGTEAFF. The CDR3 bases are TGTGCCAGCTCACCTACGGGACAGACCTCAGGGACTGAAGCTTTCTTT.

The CDR3 DNA reads as TGTGCCAGCAGTGAACTGACTAGCGGCCTGAGGACCCAGTACTTC. Amino acid sequence: CASSELTSGLRTQYF. V is TRBV6-1 and J is TRBJ2-5; TRBD2 aligns across 9 bases. Germline-derived CDR1 and CDR2 are MNHNS and SASEGT. The CDR3 spans 15 residues. The J segment lost 7 bases and the V segment lost 2 bases, leaving 8 bases of the junction unmatched.

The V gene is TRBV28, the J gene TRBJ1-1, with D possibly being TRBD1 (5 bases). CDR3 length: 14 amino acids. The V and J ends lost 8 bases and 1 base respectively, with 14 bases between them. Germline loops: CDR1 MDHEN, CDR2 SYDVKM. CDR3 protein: CASGTFGSNTEAFF. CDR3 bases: TGTGCCAGCGGGACTTTCGGGTCGAACACTGAAGCTTTCTTT. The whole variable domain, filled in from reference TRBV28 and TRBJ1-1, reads DVKVTQSSRYLVKRTGEKVFLECVQDMDHENMFWYRQDPGLGLRLIYFSYDVKMKEKGDIPEGYSVSREKKERFSLILESASTNQTSMYLCASGTFGSNTEAFFGQGTRLTVV.

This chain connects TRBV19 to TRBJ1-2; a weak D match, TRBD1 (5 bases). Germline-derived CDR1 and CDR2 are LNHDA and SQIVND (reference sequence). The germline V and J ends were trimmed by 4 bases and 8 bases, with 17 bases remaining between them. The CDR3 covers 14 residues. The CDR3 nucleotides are TGTGCCAGTAGTACCCGGGACGGAATACGGGGCTACACCTTC. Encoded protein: CASSTRDGIRGYTF.

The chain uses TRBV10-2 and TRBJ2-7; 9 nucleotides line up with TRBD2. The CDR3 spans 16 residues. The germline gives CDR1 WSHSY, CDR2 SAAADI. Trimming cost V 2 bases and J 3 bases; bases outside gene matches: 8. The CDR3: CASSEARLADYYEQYF. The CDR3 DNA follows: TGCGCCAGCAGTGAGGCCCGACTAGCGGACTACTACGAGCAGTACTTC.

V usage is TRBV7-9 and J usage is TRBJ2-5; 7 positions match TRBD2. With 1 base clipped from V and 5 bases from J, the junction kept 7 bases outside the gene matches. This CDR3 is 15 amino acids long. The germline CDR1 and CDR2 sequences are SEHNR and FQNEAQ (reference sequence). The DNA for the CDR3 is TGTGCCAGCAGCTTAGTTGCGGGAGACCGGGAGACCCAGTACTTC. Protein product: CASSLVAGDRETQYF.

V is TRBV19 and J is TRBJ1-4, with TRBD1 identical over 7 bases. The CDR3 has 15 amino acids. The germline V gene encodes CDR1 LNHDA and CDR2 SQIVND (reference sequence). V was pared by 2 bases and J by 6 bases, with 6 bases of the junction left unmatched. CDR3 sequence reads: CASSISGQSHEKLFF. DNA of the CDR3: TGTGCCAGTAGTATATCGGGACAGTCACATGAAAAACTGTTTTTT.

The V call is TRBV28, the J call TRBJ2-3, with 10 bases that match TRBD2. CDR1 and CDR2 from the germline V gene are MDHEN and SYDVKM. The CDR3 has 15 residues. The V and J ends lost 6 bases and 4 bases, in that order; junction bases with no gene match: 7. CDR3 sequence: CASRVLAGDPDTQYF. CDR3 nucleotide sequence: TGTGCCAGCAGAGTCCTAGCGGGAGACCCAGATACGCAGTATTTT.

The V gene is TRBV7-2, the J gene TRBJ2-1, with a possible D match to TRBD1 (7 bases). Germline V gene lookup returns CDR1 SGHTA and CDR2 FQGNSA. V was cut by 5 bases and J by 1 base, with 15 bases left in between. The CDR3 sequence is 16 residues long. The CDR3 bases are TGTGCCAGCAGCCCCCAGGGGGAGGCATCCTACAATGAGCAGTTCTTC. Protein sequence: CASSPQGEASYNEQFF. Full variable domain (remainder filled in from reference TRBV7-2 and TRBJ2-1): GAGVSQSPSNKVTEKGKDVELRCDPISGHTALYWYRQSLGQGLEFLIYFQGNSAPDKSGLPSDRFSAERTGGSVSTLTIQRTQQEDSAVYLCASSPQGEASYNEQFFGPGTRLTVL.

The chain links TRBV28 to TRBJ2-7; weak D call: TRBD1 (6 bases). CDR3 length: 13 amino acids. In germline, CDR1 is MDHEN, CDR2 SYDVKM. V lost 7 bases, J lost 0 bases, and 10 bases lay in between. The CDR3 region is CASIGTPSYEQYF. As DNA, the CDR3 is TGTGCCAGCATAGGGACACCCTCCTACGAGCAGTACTTC.

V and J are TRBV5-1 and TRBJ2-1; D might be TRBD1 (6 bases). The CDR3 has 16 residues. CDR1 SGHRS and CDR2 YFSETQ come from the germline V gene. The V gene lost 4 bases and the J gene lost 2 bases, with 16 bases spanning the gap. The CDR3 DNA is TGCGCCAGCAGCCTGATGGACAGTCGGACCTACAATGAGCAGTTCTTC. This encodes CASSLMDSRTYNEQFF.

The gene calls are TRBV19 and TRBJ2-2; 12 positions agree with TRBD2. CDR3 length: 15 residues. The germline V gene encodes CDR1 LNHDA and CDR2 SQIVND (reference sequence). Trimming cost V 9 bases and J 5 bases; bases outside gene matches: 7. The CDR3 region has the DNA TGTGCCAGCAGACTAGCGGGAGAAGTAACCGGGGAGCTGTTTTTT. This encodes CASRLAGEVTGELFF.

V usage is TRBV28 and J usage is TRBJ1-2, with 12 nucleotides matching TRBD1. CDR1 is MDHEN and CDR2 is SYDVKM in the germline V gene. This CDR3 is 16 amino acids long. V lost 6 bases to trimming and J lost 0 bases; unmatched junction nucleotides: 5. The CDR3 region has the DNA TGTGCCAGCAGGGGGACAGGGGGCCGGACTAACTATGGCTACACCTTC. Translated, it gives CASRGTGGRTNYGYTF.

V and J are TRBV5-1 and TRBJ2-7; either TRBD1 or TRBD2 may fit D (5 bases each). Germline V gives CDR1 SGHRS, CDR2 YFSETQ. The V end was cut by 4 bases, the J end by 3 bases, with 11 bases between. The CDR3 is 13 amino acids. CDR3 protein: CASSQGTYYEQYF. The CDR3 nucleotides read TGCGCCAGCAGCCAAGGGACGTACTACGAGCAGTACTTC.

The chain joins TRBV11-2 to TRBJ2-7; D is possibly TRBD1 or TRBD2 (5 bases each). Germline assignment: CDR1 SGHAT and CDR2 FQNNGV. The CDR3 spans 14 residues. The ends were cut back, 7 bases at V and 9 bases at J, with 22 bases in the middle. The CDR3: CASTPLGTAGGQYF. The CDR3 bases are TGTGCCAGCACCCCTTTGGGGACGGCAGGAGGGCAGTACTTC.

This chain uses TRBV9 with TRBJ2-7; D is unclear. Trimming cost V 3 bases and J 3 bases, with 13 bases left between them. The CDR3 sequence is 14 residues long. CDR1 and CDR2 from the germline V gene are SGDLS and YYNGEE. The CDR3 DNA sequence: TGTGCCAGCAGCGCCCGAGACAAGCACTACGAGCAGTACTTC. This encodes CASSARDKHYEQYF.

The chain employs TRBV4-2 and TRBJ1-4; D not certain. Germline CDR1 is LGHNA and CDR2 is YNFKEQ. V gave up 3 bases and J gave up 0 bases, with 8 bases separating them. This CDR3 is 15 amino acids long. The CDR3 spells CASSHSTATNEKLFF. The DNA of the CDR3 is TGTGCCAGCAGCCATAGTACAGCAACTAATGAAAAACTGTTTTTT.

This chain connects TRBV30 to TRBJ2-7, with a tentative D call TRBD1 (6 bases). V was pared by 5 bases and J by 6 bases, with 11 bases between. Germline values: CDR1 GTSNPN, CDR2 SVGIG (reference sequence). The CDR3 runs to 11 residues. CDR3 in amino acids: CAWATGPEQYF. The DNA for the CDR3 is TGTGCCTGGGCCACAGGGCCCGAGCAGTACTTC.

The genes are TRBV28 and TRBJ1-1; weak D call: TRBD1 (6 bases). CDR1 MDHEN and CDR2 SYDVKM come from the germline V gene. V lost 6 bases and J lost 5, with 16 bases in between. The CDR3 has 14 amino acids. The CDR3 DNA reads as TGTGCCAGCAGACGGGACACACTGAGGACTGAAGCTTTCTTT. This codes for CASRRDTLRTEAFF.

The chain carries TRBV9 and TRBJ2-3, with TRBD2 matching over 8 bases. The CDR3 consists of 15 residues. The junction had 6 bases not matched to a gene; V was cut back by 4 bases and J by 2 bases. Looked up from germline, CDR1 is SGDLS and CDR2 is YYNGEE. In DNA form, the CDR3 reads TGTGCCAGCAGCCCGAGCGGGAGTGCCACAGATACGCAGTATTTT. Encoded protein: CASSPSGSATDTQYF. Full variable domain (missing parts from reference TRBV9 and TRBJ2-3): DSGVTQTPKHLITATGQRVTLRCSPRSGDLSVYWYQQSLDQGLQFLIQYYNGEERAKGNILERFSAQQFPDLHSELNLSSLELGDSALYFCASSPSGSATDTQYFGPGTRLTVL.